The source of this TCR beta chain is a study of blood T cell repertoires in COVID-19. Study in general: Researchers got acute and convalescent COVID-19 samples from the United States, Italy and Spain. Sample material is recorded as cDNA or gDNA derived from T cells, B-cell-depleted T cells, or PBMCs.

As originally analysed: Counts of nucleated cells, estimated from reference gene primer amplification, were obtained. The table came from immunoSEQ multiplex PCR; TCRdb's copy has only in-frame clones and leaves some out. From that table come the V and J calls and clone size; the DNA was used to work out D and trimming. This sample has tens of thousands of clones, with about nine tenths found just once. V shed 5 bases and J 8 bases; nucleotides not matched to a gene: 15. This CDR3 comprises 17 residues. Germline V gene data show CDR1 as LGHNA and CDR2 as YNFKEQ. The sample taken for sequencing was peripheral blood. This clonotype was obtained from a man in his 70s with acute or convalescent COVID-19. The chain uses TRBV4-2 and TRBJ2-1, with 10 bases that match TRBD2. CDR3 loop: CASSTRRASGSGDEQFF. The CDR3 DNA reads as TGTGCCAGCAGCACCCGGCGGGCTAGCGGGAGTGGCGATGAGCAGTTCTTC.